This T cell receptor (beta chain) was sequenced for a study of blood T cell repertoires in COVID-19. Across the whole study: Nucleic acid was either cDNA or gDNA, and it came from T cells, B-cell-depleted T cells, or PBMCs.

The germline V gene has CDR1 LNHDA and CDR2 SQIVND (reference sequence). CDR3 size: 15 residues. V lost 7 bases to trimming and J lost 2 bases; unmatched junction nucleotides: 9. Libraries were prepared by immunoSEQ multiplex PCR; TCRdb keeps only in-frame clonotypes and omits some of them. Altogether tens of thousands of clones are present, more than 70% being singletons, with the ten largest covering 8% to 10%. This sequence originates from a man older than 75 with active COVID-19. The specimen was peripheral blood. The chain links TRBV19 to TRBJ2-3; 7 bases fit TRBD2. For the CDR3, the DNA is TGTGCCAGTAAGCCGCGGGGGATATTCACAGATACGCAGTATTTT. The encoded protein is CASKPRGIFTDTQYF.